The present T cell receptor (beta chain) was sequenced within a study of blood T cell repertoires in COVID-19. CDR3 size: 14 residues. As handled by the study authors: Amplification with reference gene primers provided the estimates of nucleated cell counts. Assay: immunoSEQ multiplex PCR; the TCRdb copy retains only in-frame clones and omits some. Clone size and the V and J calls come from that table; the DNA yielded D and trimming. The sample records about 200,000 clones, roughly 88% being singletons. The receptor's source is a man over 45 with active or convalescent COVID-19. The sample taken for sequencing was peripheral blood. The rearrangement joins TRBV21-1 to TRBJ2-7; the DNA was not compared with TRBD2, the D call given in the table. TRBV21-1 is marked as a pseudogene. The CDR3 region has the DNA TGTGCCAGCAGCCCTCACCCACCTATCTACGAGCAGTACGTC. Its translation: CASSPHPPIYEQYV.